The 31 T cell receptor beta chains given below trace back to one sample, sequenced in a study of shared clonotypes between healthy human individuals. Sequenced by immunoSEQ multiplex PCR; TCRdb stores in-frame clones only, minus some. This table has around 1.5 million clones, 95% to 99% appearing once. Sequenced input: naive CD4+ T cells sorted from blood. Subset in this sample: CD45RA+ positively selected. The receptor set was obtained from a man aged 25-40 years in good health.

The chain links TRBV7-2 to TRBJ2-3; D is undetermined. Germline V gene sequence: CDR1 SGHTA, CDR2 FQGNSA. The CDR3 covers 13 residues. V shed 3 bases and J shed 1 base, with 5 bases lying between them. The CDR3 coding sequence is TGTGCCAGCAGCTTTACTGGCACAGATACGCAGTATTTT. Protein sequence: CASSFTGTDTQYF.

The rearrangement uses TRBV7-2 and TRBJ1-3; no clear D. The V end was cut by 5 bases, the J end by 1 base, with 9 bases between. Germline-derived CDR1 and CDR2 are SGHTA and FQGNSA. The CDR3 runs 14 residues. DNA of the CDR3: TGTGCCAGCAGCCTTCAGGCGTCTGGAAACACCATATATTTT. This translates into CASSLQASGNTIYF.

The CDR3 loop is CASSAVDRGSQQFF. The CDR3 bases are TGTGCCAGCAGTGCGGTGGACAGGGGATCTCAGCAGTTCTTC. V usage is TRBV6-1 and J usage is TRBJ2-1, with 9 positions matching TRBD1. The V gene's germline CDR1 is MNHNS and CDR2 SASEGT. The V segment lost 4 bases and the J segment 11 bases; nucleotides outside the gene matches: 9. This CDR3 contains 14 residues.

This clone has only a few counts. This chain uses TRBV18 with TRBJ2-1; 9 nucleotides agree with TRBD1. Germline CDR1 KGHSH, CDR2 LQKENI. CDR3 length: 16 residues. V lost 1 base and J lost 4; bases outside the gene matches: 5. In nucleotides, the CDR3 is TGTGCCAGCTCACCACGGGACAGGGCAACATACAATGAGCAGTTCTTC. It is translated as CASSPRDRATYNEQFF.

The V gene is TRBV9, the J gene TRBJ2-4; D unresolved. Trimming took off 5 bases at V and 0 bases at J, with 12 bases between the two ends. Germline V lookup: CDR1 SGDLS, CDR2 YYNGEE. CDR3 length equals 15 residues. CDR3 protein: CASRSPALAKNIQYF. The CDR3 nucleotides read TGTGCCAGCAGATCCCCAGCCTTAGCCAAAAACATTCAGTACTTC.

This chain uses TRBV7-9 with TRBJ2-1, with a possible D match to TRBD2 (7 bases). Germline values: CDR1 SEHNR, CDR2 FQNEAQ (reference sequence). CDR3 length equals 17 residues. V was shortened by 4 bases and J by 5 bases, with 21 bases between the two germline ends. The DNA for the CDR3 is TGTGCCAGCAGCTCCTGGCTGCGGGGGCTAGCGGACAATGAGCAGTTCTTC. Residues: CASSSWLRGLADNEQFF.

The V call is TRBV5-1, the J call TRBJ1-1, with D perhaps TRBD1 (6 bases). The ends were cut back, 1 base at V and 4 bases at J, with 11 bases in the middle. The CDR3 runs to 14 residues. In germline, CDR1 is SGHRS, CDR2 YFSETQ. The CDR3: CASSLTDRGTEAFF. Written as DNA, the CDR3 is TGCGCCAGCAGCTTGACGGACAGAGGCACTGAAGCTTTCTTT. The full variable domain, in which reference TRBV5-1 and TRBJ1-1 provide the parts outside the CDR3, is KAGVTQTPRYLIKTRGQQVTLSCSPISGHRSVSWYQQTPGQGLQFLFEYFSETQRNKGNFPGRFSGRQFSNSRSEMNVSTLELGDSALYLCASSLTDRGTEAFFGQGTRLTVV.

The chain uses TRBV4-2 and TRBJ2-3; 7 nucleotides match TRBD2. CDR1 is LGHNA and CDR2 is YNFKEQ in the germline V gene. CDR3 length: 13 amino acids. Trimming at V came to 3 bases and at J to 11 bases, leaving 8 bases not matched to a gene. CDR3 coding DNA: TGTGCCAGCAGCCAGGCCCCTCGGGGGGAGCAGTATTTT. It yields the protein CASSQAPRGEQYF.

The chain is built from TRBV6-1 and TRBJ2-1; the match to TRBD1 covers 7 bases. Germline V gene sequence: CDR1 MNHNS, CDR2 SASEGT. This CDR3 has 13 amino acids. The trim removed 10 bases at V and 9 bases at J, leaving 12 bases unmatched. The CDR3 spells CATNKQGRGEQFF. CDR3 DNA: TGTGCCACCAACAAACAGGGGCGCGGTGAGCAGTTCTTC.

In nucleotides, the CDR3 is TGTGCCAGCAGCTTAAAGGGCTTGGGCACCGGGGAGCTGTTTTTT. It is translated as CASSLKGLGTGELFF. The V gene is TRBV7-2, the J gene TRBJ2-2; D unresolved. The V end was cut by 2 bases, the J end by 4 bases, with 11 bases between. This CDR3 contains 15 residues. Germline values: CDR1 SGHTA, CDR2 FQGNSA. Based on the CDR3 plus reference TRBV7-2 and TRBJ2-2, the full variable domain is GAGVSQSPSNKVTEKGKDVELRCDPISGHTALYWYRQSLGQGLEFLIYFQGNSAPDKSGLPSDRFSAERTGGSVSTLTIQRTQQEDSAVYLCASSLKGLGTGELFFGEGSRLTVL.

This chain links TRBV10-2 with TRBJ2-3; TRBD2 matches 10 bases. Germline V gives CDR1 WSHSY, CDR2 SAAADI. This CDR3 has 17 residues. The V and J ends lost 2 bases and 5 bases, in that order; junction bases with no gene match: 10. CDR3 sequence reads: CASSELLAGVKEDTQYF. In DNA form, the CDR3 reads TGCGCCAGCAGTGAGCTCCTAGCGGGAGTTAAGGAAGATACGCAGTATTTT.

This chain links TRBV28 with TRBJ2-6, with D unclear. CDR3 length: 16 amino acids. Trimming took 7 bases from V and 0 from J, leaving 13 bases between them. Germline CDR1 reads MDHEN; CDR2 reads SYDVKM. The CDR3 coding sequence is TGTGCCAGCAAATCAGCCGGGTCCTCTGGGGCCAACGTCCTGACTTTC. Residues: CASKSAGSSGANVLTF.

The rearrangement uses TRBV4-2 and TRBJ2-7, with 9 positions matching TRBD2. V lost 0 bases to trimming and J lost 2 bases; unmatched junction nucleotides: 17. The CDR3 is made up of 20 amino acids. Germline CDR1 reads LGHNA; CDR2 reads YNFKEQ. The DNA of the CDR3 is TGTGCCAGCAGCCAAGATGGGGCGAGAGCCCTGGCGGGAGGGACCTACGAGCAGTACTTC. Translated: CASSQDGARALAGGTYEQYF.

The CDR3 region is CASSFWDRGYNEQFF. Here the CDR3 DNA reads TGTGCCAGCAGCTTCTGGGACAGGGGGTACAATGAGCAGTTCTTC. The chain links TRBV7-9 to TRBJ2-1; the match to TRBD1 covers 11 bases. The trim removed 3 bases at V and 4 bases at J, leaving 2 bases unmatched. Per germline, CDR1 SEHNR and CDR2 FQNEAQ (reference sequence). This CDR3 comprises 15 residues.

The genes are TRBV6-5 and TRBJ2-7; D may be TRBD2 (5 bases). The length of the CDR3 is 15 residues. The germline V gene encodes CDR1 MNHEY and CDR2 SVGAGI. Trimming pared 6 bases from V and 4 bases from J, leaving 19 bases between. The CDR3 DNA follows: TGTGCCAGCAGGGAAACTAGTGTTCGCGAGTACGAGCAGTACTTC. Translation gives CASRETSVREYEQYF.

The chain uses TRBV20-1 and TRBJ2-5; D gene unclear. The CDR3 runs 9 residues. Germline assignment: CDR1 DFQATT and CDR2 SNEGSKA (reference sequence). Trimming took 3 bases from V and 7 from J, leaving 3 bases between them. The CDR3 sequence: CSASATQYF. The CDR3 region has the DNA TGCAGTGCTAGCGCGACCCAGTACTTC.

The chain has TRBV10-3 and TRBJ2-5, with D perhaps given as TRBD1 or TRBD2 (6 bases each). Trimming cost V 2 bases and J 5 bases, with 12 bases left between them. CDR3 length equals 14 residues. Germline V gene lookup returns CDR1 ENHRY and CDR2 SYGVKD. The CDR3 nucleotides read TGTGCCATCAGTGAGCTAGGGGGGCTTGAGACCCAGTACTTC. Protein product: CAISELGGLETQYF.

The chain joins TRBV5-1 to TRBJ2-1, with D maybe TRBD2 (6 bases). V was clipped by 4 bases and J by 7 bases, with 18 bases between them. The CDR3 runs 15 residues. The germline V gene has CDR1 SGHRS and CDR2 YFSETQ. Written as DNA, the CDR3 is TGCGCCAGCAGCCCCCAGGGTAGGGACTTGAATGAGCAGTTCTTC. Translation gives CASSPQGRDLNEQFF.

The chain uses TRBV7-2 and TRBJ2-1; TRBD1 might be the D (7 bases). This CDR3 contains 14 residues. V lost 0 bases to trimming and J lost 10 bases, with 13 bases between them. Germline V gives CDR1 SGHTA, CDR2 FQGNSA. In DNA form, the CDR3 reads TGTGCCAGCAGCTTAGCGAATGCGGGACAGGAGCAGTTCTTC. As protein: CASSLANAGQEQFF.

The rearrangement joins TRBV27 to TRBJ2-5; no firm D call. Germline V gives CDR1 MNHEY, CDR2 SMNVEV (reference sequence). V was shortened by 6 bases and J by 1 base, with 9 bases between the two germline ends. The length of the CDR3 is 13 residues. CDR3 region: CASSPRLQETQYF. The CDR3 DNA reads as TGTGCCAGCAGCCCGAGGCTCCAAGAGACCCAGTACTTC.

This chain links TRBV7-9 with TRBJ2-5, with 7 bases matching TRBD1. V gave up 8 bases and J gave up 1 base; unmatched junction bases: 16. This CDR3 is built from 17 residues. CDR1 SEHNR and CDR2 FQNEAQ come from the germline V gene (reference sequence). The CDR3 DNA reads as TGTGCCAGCCGACACTACAGGGGAAGGGGAGCCCAAGAGACCCAGTACTTC. Translation: CASRHYRGRGAQETQYF.

The V call is TRBV14, the J call TRBJ2-3; D remains unclear. Germline V gives CDR1 SGHDN, CDR2 FVKESK. V was pared by 0 bases and J by 4 bases, with 14 bases between. The CDR3 sequence is 16 residues long. The CDR3 protein is CASSQELSVSADTQYF. The CDR3 coding sequence is TGTGCCAGCAGCCAAGAACTAAGTGTTTCTGCAGATACGCAGTATTTT.

The chain employs TRBV9 and TRBJ2-7, with D perhaps TRBD1 (5 bases). The CDR3 is 15 residues long. Between the trimmed V and J ends, which lost 0 bases and 4 bases, there was a span of 14 bases. Germline CDR1 and CDR2: SGDLS and YYNGEE. CDR3 nucleotides: TGTGCCAGCAGCGTAGGCCTAGGGGCTTTATACGAGCAGTACTTC. It is translated as CASSVGLGALYEQYF.

This clone was recorded once. This rearrangement joins TRBV5-1 to TRBJ2-7, with TRBD2 identical over 11 bases. The CDR3 spans 17 residues. In germline, CDR1 is SGHRS, CDR2 YFSETQ. V shed 8 bases and J 0 bases; nucleotides not matched to a gene: 13. The CDR3 sequence: CASTHGLAGGVSYEQYF. CDR3 nucleotides: TGCGCCAGTACGCATGGATTAGCGGGAGGGGTCTCCTACGAGCAGTACTTC.

The chain couples TRBV2 to TRBJ2-6; 7 bases match TRBD2. Germline assignment: CDR1 SNHLY and CDR2 FYNNEI. The CDR3 length is 15 residues. V shed 7 bases, J shed 9 bases, and the junction held 12 bases outside the gene matches. The CDR3 bases are TGTGCCAGCACCCCTGGGGAGGGATTGGGCAACGTCCTGACTTTC. Protein: CASTPGEGLGNVLTF.

The chain has TRBV7-3 and TRBJ1-2; D call uncertain. The V end lost 4 bases, the J end lost 5 bases, and 14 bases lay between the germline ends. This CDR3 is built from 14 residues. Germline values: CDR1 SGHTA, CDR2 FQGTGA. For the CDR3, the DNA is TGTGCCAGCAGCTCCTCGGTCGTGGTTTATGGCTACACCTTC. Its translation is CASSSSVVVYGYTF.

CDR3 coding DNA: TGTGCCAGTGGGGATTTGGGGCGCCGGGGAACTGAAGCTTTCTTT. It is translated as CASGDLGRRGTEAFF. The chain links TRBV19 to TRBJ1-1; D is perhaps TRBD1 (5 bases). Germline CDR1 reads LNHDA; CDR2 reads SQIVND (reference sequence). Trimming took 8 bases from V and 5 from J, leaving 21 bases between them. The CDR3 runs 15 residues.

For the CDR3, the DNA is TGTGCCAGCAGTCTAAGTTCGGGGAGAGACGAGCAGTACTTC. It codes for CASSLSSGRDEQYF. The V gene is TRBV27, the J gene TRBJ2-7; perhaps TRBD2 as D (5 bases). The CDR3 length is 14 residues. Trimming took off 5 bases at V and 5 bases at J, with 16 bases between the two ends. Germline V lookup: CDR1 MNHEY, CDR2 SMNVEV (reference sequence).

The chain joins TRBV4-2 to TRBJ2-3; D uncertain. Germline assignment: CDR1 LGHNA and CDR2 YNFKEQ. CDR3 length: 13 amino acids. Trimming removed 2 bases at V and 2 bases at J, with 5 bases between. CDR3 residues: CASSQISTDTQYF. In DNA, the CDR3 is TGTGCCAGCAGCCAAATTTCCACAGATACGCAGTATTTT.

This clone was recorded once. The chain carries TRBV4-2 and TRBJ2-2; possibly TRBD2 for D (6 bases). This CDR3 contains 17 residues. Germline V gene sequence: CDR1 LGHNA, CDR2 YNFKEQ. The germline V and J ends were trimmed by 3 bases and 3 bases, with 17 bases remaining between them. The CDR3 loop reads CASSQLKSGEDTGELFF. CDR3 sequence (DNA): TGTGCCAGCAGCCAGCTAAAGTCGGGGGAGGACACCGGGGAGCTGTTTTTT.

Comments on this clone: Its ends do not fully match the called genes, so a read error is possible. This chain connects TRBV6-1 to TRBJ2-7; no definite D call. The CDR3 runs to 11 residues. The germline V gene encodes CDR1 MNHNS and CDR2 SASEGT. CDR3 sequence: CASSVTGPSHF. CDR3 nucleotide sequence: TGTGCCAGCAGTGTGACCGGTCCCTCACACTTC.